A single sample gave rise to the 22 T cell receptor beta chains below, sequenced in a study of blood T cell repertoires in COVID-19. The table came from immunoSEQ multiplex PCR; TCRdb's copy has only in-frame clones and leaves some out. The table records approximately 220,000 clones, roughly 82% of them present only once. Sequencing input: peripheral blood. The receptors were sampled from an older woman with acute or convalescent COVID-19.

The chain combines TRBV19 with TRBJ1-2; D perhaps matches TRBD1 (5 bases). Per the germline V gene, CDR1 is LNHDA and CDR2 is SQIVND (reference sequence). The CDR3 sequence is 16 residues long. Trimming pared 2 bases from V and 4 bases from J, leaving 17 bases between. This CDR3 reads CASSIPGGGAPYGYTF. For the CDR3, the DNA is TGTGCCAGTAGTATACCGGGAGGAGGGGCCCCCTATGGCTACACCTTC. Full variable domain (remainder filled in from reference TRBV19 and TRBJ1-2): DGGITQSPKYLFRKEGQNVTLSCEQNLNHDAMYWYRQDPGQGLRLIYYSQIVNDFQKGDIAEGYSVSREKKESFPLTVTSAQKNPTAFYLCASSIPGGGAPYGYTFGSGTRLTVV.

The count of this clone is one. The CDR3 sequence: CASSQGSSNEKLFF. The CDR3 DNA is TGCGCCAGCAGCCAAGGGAGCTCTAATGAAAAACTGTTTTTT. J is TRBJ1-4 and V is TRBV4-1; D gene uncertain. V shed 1 base and J shed 3 bases, with 6 bases lying between them. Germline lookup yields CDR1 MGHRA and CDR2 YSYEKL. The CDR3 totals 14 residues.

The chain combines TRBV6-5 with TRBJ2-1, with a possible D match to TRBD2 (5 bases). V was cut by 6 bases and J by 9 bases, with 18 bases left in between. CDR3 size: 14 residues. Germline V gives CDR1 MNHEY, CDR2 SVGAGI. The CDR3 DNA reads TGTGCCAGCAGGGCAGGCCGGGTCCGGGGTGAGCAGTTCTTC. Its protein is CASRAGRVRGEQFF.

The chain has TRBV5-1 and TRBJ1-6, with 9 bases identical to TRBD1. The germline gives CDR1 SGHRS, CDR2 YFSETQ. This CDR3 has 16 residues. Losses at the gene ends were 5 bases for V and 5 bases for J; bases not matched to a gene: 8. The CDR3 DNA is TGCGCCAGCAGGCTGGCTGGGACAGGGCATAATTCACCCCTCCACTTT. Protein: CASRLAGTGHNSPLHF.

This clone was seen a few times. The chain couples TRBV11-3 to TRBJ2-2; TRBD1 agrees at 7 bases. From germline, CDR1 is SGHNT and CDR2 YENEEA. The CDR3 length is 17 residues. V lost 3 bases and J lost 0; bases outside the gene matches: 7. In DNA form, the CDR3 reads TGTGCCAGCAGCTTCTCTCCCGGGACAGCGAACACCGGGGAGCTGTTTTTT. Its protein is CASSFSPGTANTGELFF.

V is TRBV6-2 or TRBV6-3 and J is TRBJ1-1; D might be TRBD1 (5 bases). Deletions cut 4 bases from V and 0 bases from J, with 12 bases between. CDR1 and CDR2 (germline): MNHEY, SVGEGT. The length of the CDR3 is 15 residues. This CDR3 is CASSWGGGLNTEAFF. In DNA, the CDR3 is TGTGCCAGCAGTTGGGGGGGAGGGTTGAACACTGAAGCTTTCTTT.

J is TRBJ1-4 and V is TRBV5-1; 9 bases are shared with TRBD1. With V trimmed by 4 bases and J by 6 bases, 10 bases remained unmatched. The length of the CDR3 is 16 residues. Germline CDR1 reads SGHRS; CDR2 reads YFSETQ. In DNA, the CDR3 is TGCGCCAGCAGCCCAGACGCGGGACAGGGCTATGAAAAACTGTTTTTT. Amino acids: CASSPDAGQGYEKLFF.

The chain uses TRBV7-9 and TRBJ1-2; 8 bases are shared with TRBD1. CDR3 length: 11 amino acids. V lost 2 bases, J lost 10 bases, and 0 bases stayed unmatched. CDR1 and CDR2 (germline): SEHNR, FQNEAQ (reference sequence). Here the CDR3 DNA reads TGTGCCAGCAGCTTACAGGGGGCCTACACCTTC. Its translation: CASSLQGAYTF.

V is TRBV4-3 and J is TRBJ1-2, with D possibly being TRBD1 (6 bases). Between the trimmed V and J ends, which lost 4 bases and 2 bases, there was a span of 17 bases. The germline V gene encodes CDR1 LGHNA and CDR2 YSLEER. The CDR3 contains 16 residues. The CDR3 loop reads CASSPGAGVGNYGYTF. In nucleotides, the CDR3 is TGCGCCAGCAGCCCCGGGGCAGGGGTTGGAAACTATGGCTACACCTTC.

J is TRBJ2-7 and V is TRBV7-2, with TRBD2 identical over 7 bases. The CDR3 consists of 17 residues. Per germline, CDR1 SGHTA and CDR2 FQGNSA. V lost 1 base to trimming and J lost 1 base; unmatched junction nucleotides: 10. The CDR3 here is CASSLDHLSGTSYEQYF. CDR3 sequence (DNA): TGTGCCAGCAGCTTAGACCATCTGAGCGGGACTTCCTACGAGCAGTACTTC.

V gene TRBV29-1 combines with J gene TRBJ2-7, with 8 bases lining up with TRBD1. Germline-derived CDR1 and CDR2 are SQVTM and ANQGSEA. The V segment lost 3 bases and the J segment 0 bases; nucleotides outside the gene matches: 4. This CDR3 comprises 14 residues. CDR3 sequence (DNA): TGCAGCGTTGAGGACAGGGCCGGCTCCTACGAGCAGTACTTC. Its translation: CSVEDRAGSYEQYF.

The chain links TRBV7-2 to TRBJ1-1, with unresolved D. CDR3 length equals 15 residues. In germline, CDR1 is SGHTA, CDR2 FQGNSA. The V gene lost 4 bases and the J gene lost 1 base, with 13 bases spanning the gap. CDR3 nucleotide sequence: TGTGCCAGCAGCTCCCAAGCTCATGGGAACACTGAAGCTTTCTTT. As protein: CASSSQAHGNTEAFF.

The chain recombines TRBV5-4 with TRBJ1-2, with 7 positions matching TRBD1. Germline CDR1 and CDR2: SGHNT and YYREEE (reference sequence). V trimming: 4 bases; J trimming: 4 bases; junction bases outside the gene matches: 4. This CDR3 has 13 residues. CDR3 sequence reads: CASSEQGVYGYTF. CDR3 DNA: TGTGCCAGCAGCGAGCAGGGGGTCTATGGCTACACCTTC.

CDR3 DNA sequence: TGTGCCAGCAGCCTGAGACTGACAGGCCCGCGGTTGAGTTCACCCCTCCACTTT. As protein: CASSLRLTGPRLSSPLHF. The genes are TRBV6-2 or TRBV6-3 and TRBJ1-6; D is possibly TRBD1 (6 bases). CDR1 and CDR2 from the germline V gene are MNHEY and SVGEGT. There are 18 residues in the CDR3. Trimming took off 6 bases at V and 9 bases at J, with 27 bases between the two ends.

J is TRBJ1-2 and V is TRBV29-1; D is possibly TRBD1 (5 bases). The CDR3 is made up of 13 amino acids. In germline, CDR1 is SQVTM, CDR2 ANQGSEA. Deletions cut 4 bases from V and 4 bases from J, with 13 bases between. The CDR3 DNA sequence: TGCAGCGTTGCCAGGGTCGTGACCTATGGCTACACCTTC. Its translation is CSVARVVTYGYTF.

This sequence joins TRBV9 and TRBJ1-1; unclear D gene. This CDR3 is 17 amino acids long. V lost 4 bases and J lost 0, with 19 bases in between. Germline lookup yields CDR1 SGDLS and CDR2 YYNGEE. In DNA form, the CDR3 reads TGTGCCAGCAGCCTAAGCTGGGCATTAGACATGAACACTGAAGCTTTCTTT. This translates into CASSLSWALDMNTEAFF.

This clone was counted once. The chain uses TRBV5-4 and TRBJ2-3, with 11 nucleotides matching TRBD1. The CDR3 has 16 amino acids. Germline CDR1 SGHNT, CDR2 YYREEE (reference sequence). With 4 bases clipped from V and 0 bases from J, the junction kept 4 bases outside the gene matches. CDR3: CASSDGTGGSTDTQYF. As DNA, the CDR3 is TGTGCCAGCAGCGACGGGACAGGGGGTAGCACAGATACGCAGTATTTT.

This rearrangement joins TRBV2 to TRBJ1-4; 8 bases are shared with TRBD1. This CDR3 has 13 residues. V lost 4 bases, J lost 14 bases, and 9 bases stayed unmatched. Germline V gene sequence: CDR1 SNHLY, CDR2 FYNNEI. CDR3 protein: CASSVGTGFVLFF. CDR3 nucleotides: TGTGCCAGCAGTGTAGGGACAGGATTTGTGCTGTTTTTT.

V is TRBV19 and J is TRBJ2-7; TRBD2 matches at 9 bases. From germline, CDR1 is LNHDA and CDR2 SQIVND (reference sequence). V gave up 5 bases and J gave up 2 bases; unmatched junction bases: 7. The length of the CDR3 is 15 residues. The CDR3 DNA reads as TGTGCCAGTAGTTTCCGACTAGCGGCCCCCTACGAGCAGTACTTC. This gives the protein CASSFRLAAPYEQYF.

The rearrangement uses TRBV2 and TRBJ1-5; tentative D call: TRBD1 (5 bases). Germline values: CDR1 SNHLY, CDR2 FYNNEI. This CDR3 contains 17 residues. Trimming cost V 0 bases and J 0 bases, with 12 bases left between them. The CDR3 is CASSEAWGGVSNQPQHF. CDR3 sequence (DNA): TGTGCCAGCAGTGAAGCCTGGGGAGGGGTTAGCAATCAGCCCCAGCATTTT. Together with reference TRBV2 and TRBJ1-5, the CDR3 gives the full variable domain: EPEVTQTPSHQVTQMGQEVILRCVPISNHLYFYWYRQILGQKVEFLVSFYNNEISEKSEIFDDQFSVERPDGSNFTLKIRSTKLEDSAMYFCASSEAWGGVSNQPQHFGDGTRLSIL.

V and J are TRBV5-4 and TRBJ1-1, with no clear D. Germline V gives CDR1 SGHNT, CDR2 YYREEE (reference sequence). V lost 6 bases and J 2 bases, leaving 14 bases between the germline ends. The CDR3 contains 14 residues. The DNA of the CDR3 is TGTGCCAGCAAAGGAGGCGGGCCCAACACTGAAGCTTTCTTT. Its protein is CASKGGGPNTEAFF.

The CDR3 DNA sequence: TGTGCCAGCAGCTTAGCGCCGACAGGGCGCTACGAGCAGTACTTC. Translated: CASSLAPTGRYEQYF. The genes are TRBV7-2 and TRBJ2-7; 7 nucleotides align to TRBD1. The V gene end was trimmed by 0 bases and the J gene end by 3 bases; junction bases not matched to a gene: 5. The CDR3 has 15 residues. Germline CDR1 and CDR2: SGHTA and FQGNSA. The variable domain in full, completed from reference TRBV7-2 and TRBJ2-7, reads GAGVSQSPSNKVTEKGKDVELRCDPISGHTALYWYRQSLGQGLEFLIYFQGNSAPDKSGLPSDRFSAERTGGSVSTLTIQRTQQEDSAVYLCASSLAPTGRYEQYFGPGTRLTVT.